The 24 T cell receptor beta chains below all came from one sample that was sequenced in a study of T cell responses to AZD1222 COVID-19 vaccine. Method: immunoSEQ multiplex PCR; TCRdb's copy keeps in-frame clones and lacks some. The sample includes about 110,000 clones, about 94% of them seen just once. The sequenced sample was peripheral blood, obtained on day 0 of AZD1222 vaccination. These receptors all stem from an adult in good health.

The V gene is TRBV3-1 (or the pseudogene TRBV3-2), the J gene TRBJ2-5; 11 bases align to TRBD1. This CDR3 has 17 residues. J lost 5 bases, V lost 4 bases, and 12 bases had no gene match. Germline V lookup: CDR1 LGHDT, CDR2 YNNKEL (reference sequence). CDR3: CASSPPDGQGAGETQYF. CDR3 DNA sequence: TGTGCCAGCAGCCCACCAGACGGACAGGGGGCCGGGGAGACCCAGTACTTC.

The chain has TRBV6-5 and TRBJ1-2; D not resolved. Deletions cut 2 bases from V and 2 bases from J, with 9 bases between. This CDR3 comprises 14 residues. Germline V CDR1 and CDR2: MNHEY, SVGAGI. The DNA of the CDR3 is TGTGCCAGCAGTTACCGCGGTGCGAACTATGGCTACACCTTC. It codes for CASSYRGANYGYTF.

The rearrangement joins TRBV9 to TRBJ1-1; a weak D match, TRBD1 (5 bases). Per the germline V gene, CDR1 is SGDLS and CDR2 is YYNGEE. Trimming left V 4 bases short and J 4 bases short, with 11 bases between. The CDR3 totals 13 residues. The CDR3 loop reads CASSTTGSTEAFF. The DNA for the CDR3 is TGTGCCAGCAGCACCACAGGCTCCACTGAAGCTTTCTTT.

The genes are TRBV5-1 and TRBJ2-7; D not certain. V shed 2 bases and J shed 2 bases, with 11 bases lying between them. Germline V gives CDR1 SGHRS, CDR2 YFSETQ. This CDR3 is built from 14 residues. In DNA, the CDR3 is TGCGCCAGCAGCTTATTGGGGAATACCTACGAGCAGTACTTC. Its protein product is CASSLLGNTYEQYF.

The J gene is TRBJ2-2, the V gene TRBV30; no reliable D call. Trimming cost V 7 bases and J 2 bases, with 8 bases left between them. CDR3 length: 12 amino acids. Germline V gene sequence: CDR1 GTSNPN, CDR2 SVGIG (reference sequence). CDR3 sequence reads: CAFRVNTGELFF. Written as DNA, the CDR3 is TGTGCCTTCCGGGTCAACACCGGGGAGCTGTTTTTT.

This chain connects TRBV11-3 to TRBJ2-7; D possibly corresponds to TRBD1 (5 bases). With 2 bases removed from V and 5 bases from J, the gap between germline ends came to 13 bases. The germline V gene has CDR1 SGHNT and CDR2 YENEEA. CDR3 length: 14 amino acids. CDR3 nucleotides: TGTGCCAGCAGCTTACACGGACAAGGGGACGAGCAGTACTTC. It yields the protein CASSLHGQGDEQYF.

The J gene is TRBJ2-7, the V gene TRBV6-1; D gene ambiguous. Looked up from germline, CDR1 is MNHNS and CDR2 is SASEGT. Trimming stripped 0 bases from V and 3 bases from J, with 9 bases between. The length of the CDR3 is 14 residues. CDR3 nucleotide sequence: TGTGCCAGCAGTGAAGCAAGGTTTGGCTACGAGCAGTACTTC. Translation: CASSEARFGYEQYF.

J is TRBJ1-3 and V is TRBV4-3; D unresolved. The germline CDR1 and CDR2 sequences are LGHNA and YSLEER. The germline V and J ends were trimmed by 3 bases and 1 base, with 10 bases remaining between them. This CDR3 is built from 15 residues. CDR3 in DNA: TGCGCCAGCAGCCACAGGTCGGGTTCTGGAAACACCATATATTTT. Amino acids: CASSHRSGSGNTIYF.

This CDR3 is CASNHQGLAKNIQYF. The CDR3 DNA is TGTGCCAGCAACCACCAGGGTCTAGCCAAAAACATTCAGTACTTC. The chain carries TRBV9 and TRBJ2-4; D is perhaps TRBD1 (5 bases). Trimming cost V 6 bases and J 0 bases, with 13 bases left between them. The germline V gene has CDR1 SGDLS and CDR2 YYNGEE. CDR3 length equals 15 residues.

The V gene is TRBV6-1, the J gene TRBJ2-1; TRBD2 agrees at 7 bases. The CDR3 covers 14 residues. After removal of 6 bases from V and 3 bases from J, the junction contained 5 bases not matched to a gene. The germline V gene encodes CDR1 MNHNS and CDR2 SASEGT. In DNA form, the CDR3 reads TGTGCCAGCAGGTCTAGCGGATTCTACAATGAGCAGTTCTTC. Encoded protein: CASRSSGFYNEQFF.

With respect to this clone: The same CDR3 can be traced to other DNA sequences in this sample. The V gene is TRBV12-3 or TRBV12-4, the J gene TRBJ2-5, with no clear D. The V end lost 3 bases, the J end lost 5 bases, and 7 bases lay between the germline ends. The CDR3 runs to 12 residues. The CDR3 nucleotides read TGTGCCAGCAGTTTGGGTCTTGAGACCCAGTACTTC. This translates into CASSLGLETQYF.

Here the CDR3 DNA reads TGCGCCAGCAGCCAAGTGCCCGGGGAAAAACTGTTTTTT. Amino acid sequence: CASSQVPGEKLFF. The chain uses TRBV4-1 and TRBJ1-4; the D is unclear. Deletions cut 1 base from V and 8 bases from J, with 8 bases between. The CDR3 extends over 13 amino acids. From germline, CDR1 is MGHRA and CDR2 YSYEKL.

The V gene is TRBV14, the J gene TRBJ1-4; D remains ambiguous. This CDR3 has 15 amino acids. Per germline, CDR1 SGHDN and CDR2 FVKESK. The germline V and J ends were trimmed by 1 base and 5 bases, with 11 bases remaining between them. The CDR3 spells CASSQVGQSNEKLFF. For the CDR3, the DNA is TGTGCCAGCAGCCAAGTTGGTCAGAGCAATGAAAAACTGTTTTTT.

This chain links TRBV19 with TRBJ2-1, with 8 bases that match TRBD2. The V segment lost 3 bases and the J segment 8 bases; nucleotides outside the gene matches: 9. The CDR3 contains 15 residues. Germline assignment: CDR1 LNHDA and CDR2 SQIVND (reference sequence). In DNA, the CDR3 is TGTGCCAGTAGTATTTCGAGCGGGAGAGGGTATGAGCAGTTCTTC. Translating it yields CASSISSGRGYEQFF.

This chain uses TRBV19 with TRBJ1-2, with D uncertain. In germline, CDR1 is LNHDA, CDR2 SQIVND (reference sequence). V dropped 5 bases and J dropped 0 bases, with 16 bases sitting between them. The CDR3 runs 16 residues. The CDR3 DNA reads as TGTGCCAGTAGTCTGAGGACTGCCCGAACTAACTATGGCTACACCTTC. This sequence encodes CASSLRTARTNYGYTF. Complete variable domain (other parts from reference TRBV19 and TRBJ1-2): DGGITQSPKYLFRKEGQNVTLSCEQNLNHDAMYWYRQDPGQGLRLIYYSQIVNDFQKGDIAEGYSVSREKKESFPLTVTSAQKNPTAFYLCASSLRTARTNYGYTFGSGTRLTVV.

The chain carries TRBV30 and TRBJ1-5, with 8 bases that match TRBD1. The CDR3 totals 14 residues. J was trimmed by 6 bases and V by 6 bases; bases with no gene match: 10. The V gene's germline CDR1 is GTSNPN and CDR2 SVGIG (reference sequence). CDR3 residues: CACEPGQGAQPQHF. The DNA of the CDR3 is TGTGCCTGCGAACCCGGGCAGGGGGCTCAGCCCCAGCATTTT.

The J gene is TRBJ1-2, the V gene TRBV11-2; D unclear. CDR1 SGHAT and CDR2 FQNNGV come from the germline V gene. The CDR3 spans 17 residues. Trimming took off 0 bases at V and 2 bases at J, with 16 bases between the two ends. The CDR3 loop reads CASSLDVGYPQNYGYTF. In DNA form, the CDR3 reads TGTGCCAGCAGCTTAGATGTAGGGTATCCGCAGAACTATGGCTACACCTTC.

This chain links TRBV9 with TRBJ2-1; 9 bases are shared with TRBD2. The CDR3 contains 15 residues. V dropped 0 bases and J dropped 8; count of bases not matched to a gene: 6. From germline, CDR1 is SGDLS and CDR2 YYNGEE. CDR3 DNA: TGTGCCAGCAGCGTAGCTTTGCGGGGGGGCTATGAGCAGTTCTTC. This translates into CASSVALRGGYEQFF.

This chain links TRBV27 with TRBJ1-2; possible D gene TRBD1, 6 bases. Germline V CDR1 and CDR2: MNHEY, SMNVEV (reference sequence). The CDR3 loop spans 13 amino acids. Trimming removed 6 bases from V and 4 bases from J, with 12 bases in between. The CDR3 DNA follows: TGTGCCAGCAGAGTACAGGGTACCTATGGCTACACCTTC. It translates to CASRVQGTYGYTF.

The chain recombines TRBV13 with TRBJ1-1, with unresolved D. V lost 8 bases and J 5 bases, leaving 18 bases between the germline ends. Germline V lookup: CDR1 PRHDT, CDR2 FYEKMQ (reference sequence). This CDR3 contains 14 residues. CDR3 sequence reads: CASLDSAGSTEAFF. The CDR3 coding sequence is TGTGCCAGCCTGGACTCGGCGGGCTCGACTGAAGCTTTCTTT.

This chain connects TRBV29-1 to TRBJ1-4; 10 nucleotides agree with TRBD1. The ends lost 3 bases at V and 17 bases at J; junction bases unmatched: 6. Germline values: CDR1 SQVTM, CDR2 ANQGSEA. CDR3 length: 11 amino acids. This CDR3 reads CSVETGGLVFF. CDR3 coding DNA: TGCAGCGTTGAGACAGGGGGCCTCGTATTTTTT.

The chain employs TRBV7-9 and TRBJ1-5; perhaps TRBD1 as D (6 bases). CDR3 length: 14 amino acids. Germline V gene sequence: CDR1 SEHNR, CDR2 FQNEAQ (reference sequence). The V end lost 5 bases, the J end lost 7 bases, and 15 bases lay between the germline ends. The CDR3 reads CASSMQGLEQPQHF. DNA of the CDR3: TGTGCCAGCAGCATGCAGGGGTTAGAGCAGCCCCAGCATTTT.

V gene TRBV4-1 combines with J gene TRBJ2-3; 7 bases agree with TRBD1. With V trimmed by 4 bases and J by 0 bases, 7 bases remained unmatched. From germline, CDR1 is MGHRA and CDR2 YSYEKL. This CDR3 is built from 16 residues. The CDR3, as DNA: TGCGCCAGCAGCCCCTACCCACAGGGGAGCACAGATACGCAGTATTTT. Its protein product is CASSPYPQGSTDTQYF.

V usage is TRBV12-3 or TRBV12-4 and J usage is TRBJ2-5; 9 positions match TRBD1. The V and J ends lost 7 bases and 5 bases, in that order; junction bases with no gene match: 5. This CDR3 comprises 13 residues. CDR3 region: CASTPGTGETQYF. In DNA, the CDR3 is TGTGCCAGCACACCCGGGACAGGGGAGACCCAGTACTTC.